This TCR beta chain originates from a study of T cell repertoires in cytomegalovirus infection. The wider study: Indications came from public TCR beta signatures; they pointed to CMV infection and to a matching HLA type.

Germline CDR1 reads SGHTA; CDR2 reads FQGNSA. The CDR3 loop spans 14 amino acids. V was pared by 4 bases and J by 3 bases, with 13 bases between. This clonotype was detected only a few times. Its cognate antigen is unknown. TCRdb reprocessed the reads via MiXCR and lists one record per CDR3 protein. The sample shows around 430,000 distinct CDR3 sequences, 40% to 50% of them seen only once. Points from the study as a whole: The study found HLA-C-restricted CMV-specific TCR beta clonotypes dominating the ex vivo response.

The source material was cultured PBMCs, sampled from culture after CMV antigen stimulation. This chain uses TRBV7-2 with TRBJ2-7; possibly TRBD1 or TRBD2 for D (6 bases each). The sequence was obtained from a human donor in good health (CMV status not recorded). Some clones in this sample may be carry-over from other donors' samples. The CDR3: CASSSGGGNYEQYF. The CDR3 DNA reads TGTGCCAGCAGCTCCGGGGGCGGGAACTACGAGCAGTACTTC.